The rows below give T cell receptor beta chains drawn from one sample of a study of CD8 T cells in Susac syndrome. TCRdb re-derived calls from the immunoSEQ multiplex PCR reads in MiXCR, one entry per CDR3 protein. The sample includes tens of thousands of distinct CDR3 sequences, 96% of them seen just once. The sample was CD4+ T cells from PBMCs. These receptor sequences come from a human donor with multiple sclerosis. CDR3s include the opening cysteine and the closing phenylalanine or tryptophan. The order of the fields is J gene, V gene, CDR3 protein.

>TRBJ2-3|TRBV7-2
CASSPRDRIHTDTQYF
>TRBJ2-5|TRBV6-5
CASSYATSGGRQVGTQYF
>TRBJ2-7|TRBV5-1
CASSLGAYSYEQYF
>TRBJ2-2|TRBV12-3/TRBV12-4
CASLARENTGELFF
>TRBJ2-3|TRBV6-2/TRBV6-3
CASKASTDTQYF
>TRBJ2-6|TRBV27
CASSYGGPGANVLTF
>TRBJ2-7|TRBV6-6
CASSYSKREQYF
>TRBJ1-2|TRBV7-9
CASSLSVTPRGGYTF
>TRBJ2-1|TRBV7-9
CASSSFEGSEQFF
>TRBJ1-2|TRBV29-1
CSAGGRTNYGYTF
>TRBJ2-7|TRBV9
CASSPGSWEQYF
>TRBJ2-3|TRBV5-1
CASSLWAADPQYF
>TRBJ2-1|TRBV6-5
CASSYSSGGSYNEQFF
>TRBJ1-4|TRBV6-5
CASRQGWNEKLFF
>TRBJ2-2|TRBV12-3/TRBV12-4
CASRRQGSAGELFF
>TRBJ1-1|TRBV20-1
CSFDQGDRGGTEAFF
>TRBJ2-7|TRBV6-5
CATGYLYEQYF
>TRBJ2-1|TRBV5-1
CASSQDGSSYNEQFF
>TRBJ2-7|TRBV20-1
CSAVLGQTYEQYF
>TRBJ2-3|TRBV11-2
CASSPWTSGEPEYF
>TRBJ1-1|TRBV29-1
CSVEVGGHAEAFF
>TRBJ1-1|TRBV29-1
CSAAQGLGNTEAFF
>TRBJ1-3|TRBV11-2
CASSASRAGAFSGNTIYF
>TRBJ2-5|TRBV6-6
CASSTTRQETQYF
>TRBJ2-7|TRBV2
CASGGYEQYF
>TRBJ2-3|TRBV3-1
CASSPTGTDTQYF
>TRBJ2-7|TRBV20-1
CSARDSQGRGAYEQYF
>TRBJ1-6|TRBV20-1
CSAEPRENSPLHF
>TRBJ2-3|TRBV15
CATSRRAGGPGDTQYF
>TRBJ2-5|TRBV4-1
CASSQEPRGDETQYF
>TRBJ1-5|TRBV20-1
CSARHLTIINNQPQHF
>TRBJ2-5|TRBV3-1
CASSQGTSGGAQETQYF
>TRBJ2-7|TRBV5-1
CASSRDRRDEQYF